Given below is one T cell receptor (beta chain) in context. Which antigen it targets is not known. No base quality values were provided; no much bigger clone lies one nucleotide off. For sequencing of the TCRbeta CDR3 region, genomic DNA was extracted from the sorted cells. The immunoSEQ Assay was used to sequence the TCRbeta CDR3 regions. Held by TCRdb, this immuneACCESS table contains in-frame sequences only and omits some clones. Under half of the omission traces to an unresolved V gene where checked; the cause of the rest is unknown. Here the sample has tens of thousands of clones; 91% occur a single time. The ten largest clones capture less than 6% of the sample. The entry originates in a study of OX40 agonist ivuxolimab in advanced cancers. About the full investigation: The costimulatory receptor OX40 (CD134) was targeted by ivuxolimab, a fully human IgG2 agonistic monoclonal antibody. Intravenous ivuxolimab was administered to patients every 2 weeks at six dose levels: 0.01, 0.1, 0.3, 1.5, 3 and 10 mg/kg. Of the approximately 50 dose-escalation patients, hepatocellular carcinoma was present in about 20, melanoma in around 15, renal cell carcinoma in 9 and head and neck cancer in 9. In the dose-escalation cohort, approximately 82% of patients were male, and the mean age was roughly 56 years with a range of roughly 20 to 85. Prior anti-PD-1, anti-PD-L1 or anti-CTLA-4 therapy was permitted, and checkpoint inhibitors had been received by about two fifths of dose-escalation patients. Partial responses occurred in three dose-escalation patients, of whom one had hepatocellular carcinoma and two had cutaneous melanoma. Peripheral TCRbeta sequencing aimed to test whether ivuxolimab altered TCR sequence diversity and caused clonal T-cell expansion. The paper covers the monotherapy dose-escalation part of the phase I ivuxolimab trial, which included N of about 56 patients. General conclusions and limits of the study: Antigen specificity was not determined for the clonally expanded peripheral T cells. At doses of 0.1 to 3.0 mg/kg, clonal expansion of both CD4+ and CD8+ blood T cells was observed from baseline to week 6. Low levels of normalized T-cell clonal expansion were also seen in some nonresponding patients. In the 0.1-3.0 mg/kg groups, partial responders had among the lowest normalized peripheral clonal expansion, particularly in CD8+ T cells. After ivuxolimab, more expanded clones were found on average in CD8+ T cells than in CD4+ T cells.

Inclusive of the bounding cysteine and phenylalanine, the CDR3 is 14 residues long. Only CDR3 DNA is held: 42 bases, read in frame from base 1. After removal of 2 bases from V and 6 bases from J, the junction retains 6 bases not matched to a gene. CDR1 and CDR2 are read off the germline V gene (reference sequence) as MNHEY and SMNVEV. Patients with autoimmune disease history or receiving systemic immunosuppression were excluded from the trial. Peripheral blood for TCR sequencing was collected from all dose cohorts at baseline, on cycle 4 day 1, and on cycle 7 day 1. Samples came from an open-label, multicenter, first-in-human phase I dose-escalation trial of ivuxolimab. Adults with locally advanced or metastatic melanoma, renal cell, hepatocellular, or head and neck squamous cell carcinoma were enrolled in the trial. Before TCR sequencing, CD4+ T cells and CD8+ T cells were sorted from peripheral blood as separate populations.

The clonotype was recovered from an adult with an advanced solid tumor such as melanoma, head and neck, liver or kidney cancer. This chain is built from TRBV27 and TRBJ2-5; 7 bases in the middle match TRBD1. The sample in question was CD4+ or CD8+ T cells sorted from blood, obtained in a trial of the OX40 agonist ivuxolimab. The CDR3 reads as follows: CASSLGTDGQTQYF. The nucleotides read TGTGCCAGCAGTTTAGGGACAGACGGCCAGACCCAGTACTTC.